This T cell receptor beta chain came from a study of identical twins. Study-level findings and limits: It was cross-sectional statistical analysis, not following the same donors, that the conclusions relied on. Beta out-of-frame sequences showed weaker excess sharing between twins. Cord blood beta clonotypes that were abundant carried fewer insertions, and memory repertoires showed no such trend. Possibly, invariant MAIT and iNKT cells partly confounded zero-insertion analyses.

TCRdb re-analysed the 5' RACE reads in MiXCR, keeping a single row per CDR3 protein. Among 690,000 or so distinct CDR3 sequences, roughly 6.2% were seen once, and the ten largest hold approximately 2%. Of note for this clonotype: Antigen: not known.

V gave up 6 bases and J gave up 5 bases; unmatched junction bases: 8. Germline assignment: CDR1 DFQATT and CDR2 SNEGSKA (reference sequence). The CDR3 has 14 residues. Sequenced input: naive T cells sorted from blood. The chain carries TRBV20-1 and TRBJ2-5; 11 bases match TRBD2. This receptor was identified in a man aged 18 to 35 in good health. CDR3 coding DNA: TGCAGTGCAAGTAGCGGGAGGGCCCGTGAGACCCAGTACTTC. It is translated as CSASSGRARETQYF.